The rows below give T cell receptor beta chains drawn from one sample of a study of T cells expressing NK-cell markers. TCRdb reanalyzed the 5' RACE reads and collapses them to one entry per CDR3 protein, without DNA. This table lists roughly 380,000 distinct CDR3 sequences. Sequencing was performed on blood T cells: a sorted CD56 or NKG2C T cell subset, CD4+ or CD8+ T cells, or bulk PBMC T cells (not recorded which). Receptors were obtained from a man aged 18 to 69 in good health. The CDR3 runs from the conserved cysteine through the conserved F or W.

TRBV11-2	TRBJ1-3	CASSLPWTDSGNTIYF
TRBV5-1	TRBJ2-3	CASRVAQIATQYF
TRBV4-2	TRBJ2-3	CASSQWGTSGDTQYF
TRBV3-1	TRBJ2-3	CASSQVAAGATDTQYF
TRBV7-8	TRBJ1-1	CASRLRETNTEAFF
TRBV20-1	TRBJ1-3	CSGETGNTIYF
TRBV27	TRBJ1-2	CASSFLDRGLGGYTF
TRBV10-2	TRBJ1-4	CASSETGVWDEKLFF
TRBV5-1	TRBJ2-3	CASSLATSGGEPQYF
TRBV7-2	TRBJ2-1	CASSRTGVIEQFF
TRBV5-6	TRBJ2-4	CASSLASVKNIQYF
TRBV4-1	TRBJ2-6	CASSQRDRGSGANVLTF
TRBV7-7	TRBJ2-2	CASSPDRVGELFF
TRBV6-1	TRBJ2-7	CASRPIPAYEQYF
TRBV20-1	TRBJ1-4	CSARLDRGAEKLFF
TRBV12-3/TRBV12-4	TRBJ2-5	CASSFVGRFETQYF
TRBV12-3/TRBV12-4	TRBJ2-5	CASSLYPGVAGGVTQYF
TRBV19	TRBJ1-4	CASSRRQNEKLFF
TRBV12-3/TRBV12-4	TRBJ2-2	CASRSSSTPGELFF
TRBV19	TRBJ2-1	CASMQRRGEQFF
TRBV7-8	TRBJ1-1	CASSKGGRATEAFF
TRBV12-3/TRBV12-4	TRBJ2-5	CASSRGVAGVSQYF
TRBV5-1	TRBJ2-7	CASSLSPGGYEQYF
TRBV6-6	TRBJ1-2	CASRTTYGYTF
TRBV10-3	TRBJ2-5	CAISPGQGNTQYF
TRBV6-5	TRBJ1-6	CASSYLGGSPLHF
TRBV5-1	TRBJ2-5	CASRVSSRETQYF
TRBV5-4	TRBJ2-1	CASSLNQAGFWGVVFYNEQFF
TRBV19	TRBJ2-7	CASSSSPGLAAGEQYF
TRBV20-1	TRBJ1-2	CSAVTGVNYGYTF
TRBV6-1	TRBJ1-2	CASSERNQRGYTF
TRBV9	TRBJ2-2	CASSVALAGGPNTGELFF
TRBV5-1	TRBJ2-7	CASSPGPHSYEQYF
TRBV7-2	TRBJ2-6	CASSLNSGANVLTF
TRBV5-4	TRBJ2-1	CASSLGPNNEQFF
TRBV12-3/TRBV12-4	TRBJ1-1	CASSSISTEAFF
TRBV5-1	TRBJ2-7	CASSYLNKGVDEQYF
TRBV5-6	TRBJ1-2	CASSFPGTGGPRYGYTF
TRBV18	TRBJ1-1	CASCRGISTEAFF
TRBV21-1	TRBJ2-4	CASSTGTGGCRDIQYF
TRBV18	TRBJ2-7	CASSPPGTGGNYEQYF
TRBV19	TRBJ2-7	CASSIPGYYEQYF
TRBV7-9	TRBJ2-6	CASSSRPPGANVLTF
TRBV10-3	TRBJ2-2	CAISGSSDSGALTGELFF
TRBV7-2	TRBJ2-1	CASSLGAGRLGEQFF
TRBV19	TRBJ1-1	CASSNDRGDTEAFF
TRBV7-2	TRBJ1-3	CASRDNVVSGNTIYF
TRBV3-1	TRBJ2-4	CASSERGAGKNIQYF